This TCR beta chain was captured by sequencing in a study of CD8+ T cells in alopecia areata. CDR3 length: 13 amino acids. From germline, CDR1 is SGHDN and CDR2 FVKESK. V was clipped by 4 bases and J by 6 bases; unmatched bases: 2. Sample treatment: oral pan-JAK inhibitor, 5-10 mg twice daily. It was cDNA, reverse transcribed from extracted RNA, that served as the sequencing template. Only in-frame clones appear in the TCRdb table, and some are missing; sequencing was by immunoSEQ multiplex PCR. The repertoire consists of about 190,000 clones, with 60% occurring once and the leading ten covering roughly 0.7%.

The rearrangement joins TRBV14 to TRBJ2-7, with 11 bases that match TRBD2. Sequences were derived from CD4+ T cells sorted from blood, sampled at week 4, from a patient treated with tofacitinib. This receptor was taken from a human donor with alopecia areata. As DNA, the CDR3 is TGTGCCAGCAGCCCCGGGACTAGCGGCGAGCAGTACTTC. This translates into CASSPGTSGEQYF.